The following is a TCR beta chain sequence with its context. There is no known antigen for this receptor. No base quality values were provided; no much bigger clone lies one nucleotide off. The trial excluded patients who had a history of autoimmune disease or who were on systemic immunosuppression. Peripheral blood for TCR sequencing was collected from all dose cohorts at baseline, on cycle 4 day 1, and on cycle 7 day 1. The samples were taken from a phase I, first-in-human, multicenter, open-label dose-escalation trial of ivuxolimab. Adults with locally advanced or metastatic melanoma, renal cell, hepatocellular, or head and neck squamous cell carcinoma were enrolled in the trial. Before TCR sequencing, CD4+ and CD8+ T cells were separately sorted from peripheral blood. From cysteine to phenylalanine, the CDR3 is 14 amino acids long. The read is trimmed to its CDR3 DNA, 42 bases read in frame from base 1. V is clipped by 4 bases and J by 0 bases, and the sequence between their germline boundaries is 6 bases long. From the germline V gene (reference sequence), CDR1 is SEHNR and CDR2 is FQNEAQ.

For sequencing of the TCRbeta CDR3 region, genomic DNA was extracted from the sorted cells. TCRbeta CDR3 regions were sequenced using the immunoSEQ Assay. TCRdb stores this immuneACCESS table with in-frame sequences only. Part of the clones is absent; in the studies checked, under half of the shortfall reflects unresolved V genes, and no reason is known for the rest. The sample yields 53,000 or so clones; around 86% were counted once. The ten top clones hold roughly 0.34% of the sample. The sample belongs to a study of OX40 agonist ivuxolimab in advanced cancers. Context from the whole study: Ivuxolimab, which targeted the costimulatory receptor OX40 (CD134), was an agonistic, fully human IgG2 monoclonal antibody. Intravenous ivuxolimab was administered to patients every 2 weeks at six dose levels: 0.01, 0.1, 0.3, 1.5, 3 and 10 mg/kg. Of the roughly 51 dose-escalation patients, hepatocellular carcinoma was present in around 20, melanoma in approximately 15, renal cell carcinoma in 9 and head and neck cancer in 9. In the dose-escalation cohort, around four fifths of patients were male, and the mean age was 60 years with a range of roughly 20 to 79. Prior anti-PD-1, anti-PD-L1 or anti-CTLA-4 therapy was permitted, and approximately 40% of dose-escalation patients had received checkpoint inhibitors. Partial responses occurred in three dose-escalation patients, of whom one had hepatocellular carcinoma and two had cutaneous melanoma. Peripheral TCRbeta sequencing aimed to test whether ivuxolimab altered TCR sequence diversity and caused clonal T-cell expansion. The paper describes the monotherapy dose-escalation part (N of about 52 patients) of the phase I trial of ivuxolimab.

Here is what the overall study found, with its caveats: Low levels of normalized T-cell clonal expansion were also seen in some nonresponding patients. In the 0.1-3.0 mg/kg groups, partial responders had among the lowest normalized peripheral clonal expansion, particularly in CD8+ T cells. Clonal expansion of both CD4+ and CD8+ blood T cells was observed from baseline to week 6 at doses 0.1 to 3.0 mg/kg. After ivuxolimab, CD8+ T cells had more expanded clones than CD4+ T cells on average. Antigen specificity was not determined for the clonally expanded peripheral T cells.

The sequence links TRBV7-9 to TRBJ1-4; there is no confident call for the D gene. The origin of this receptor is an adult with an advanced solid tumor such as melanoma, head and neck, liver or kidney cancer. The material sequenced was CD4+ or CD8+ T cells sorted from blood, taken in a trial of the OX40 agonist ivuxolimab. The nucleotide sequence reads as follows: TGTGCCAGCAGCTATGGAGCAACTAATGAAAAACTGTTTTTT. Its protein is CASSYGATNEKLFF.